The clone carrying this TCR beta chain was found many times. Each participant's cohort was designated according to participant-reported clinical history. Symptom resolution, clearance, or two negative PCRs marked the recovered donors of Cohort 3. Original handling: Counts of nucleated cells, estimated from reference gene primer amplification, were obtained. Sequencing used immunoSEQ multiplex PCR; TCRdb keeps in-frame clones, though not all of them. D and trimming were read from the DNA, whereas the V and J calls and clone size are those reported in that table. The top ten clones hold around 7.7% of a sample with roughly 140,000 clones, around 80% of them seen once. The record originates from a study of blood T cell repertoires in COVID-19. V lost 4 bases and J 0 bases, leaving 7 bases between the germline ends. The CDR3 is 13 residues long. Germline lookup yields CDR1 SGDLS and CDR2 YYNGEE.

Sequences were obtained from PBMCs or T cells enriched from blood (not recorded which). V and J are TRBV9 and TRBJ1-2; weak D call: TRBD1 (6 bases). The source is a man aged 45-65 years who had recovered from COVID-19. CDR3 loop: CASSYRANYGYTF. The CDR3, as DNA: TGTGCCAGCAGCTACAGGGCTAACTATGGCTACACCTTC.